This record covers a single T cell receptor beta chain. Its antigen is not identified. This CDR3 is 15 amino acids long. Looked up from germline, CDR1 is MDHEN and CDR2 is SYDVKM. This record comes from a study of CXCR3-negative and CXCR3-positive naive CD8 T cells. Overall study context: The study obtained roughly 140 million TRB reads, about 1.5 +/- 0.3 million per library. Overall study findings and caveats: Similarly elevated diversity marked both naive subsets, with memory CD8+ cells showing far lower diversity. Relative to CXCR3-negative naive cells, CXCR3-positive naive cells had more hydrophobic TRB CDR3s. The study found that naive CXCR3-negative and CXCR3-positive cells shared TRBV-TRBJ usage, while memory cells differed.

The libraries of TRB cDNA were prepared using 5' RACE with UMI labels. TCRdb processed the 5' RACE reads again and assigns one entry to each CDR3 protein, with no DNA. The sample totals about 70,000 distinct CDR3 sequences; its top ten clones hold 0.55% to 0.85%. This sequence was found in a human donor in good health. Some clones in this sample may be carry-over from other donors' samples. The genes are TRBV28 and TRBJ2-3; TCRdb's assignment of TRBD2 cannot be checked, as there is no DNA. Sequenced sample: naive CXCR3+ CD8+ T cells from blood. The sample's subset: CD45RO-CCR7+CD27+CD95- naive CD8+ T cells expressing CXCR3 (TNR3+). This CDR3 is CASSPQSAGPYTQYF. Filled out from reference TRBV28 and TRBJ2-3, the complete variable domain reads DVKVTQSSRYLVKRTGEKVFLECVQDMDHENMFWYRQDPGLGLRLIYFSYDVKMKEKGDIPEGYSVSREKKERFSLILESASTNQTSMYLCASSPQSAGPYTQYFGPGTRLTVL.